The table lists the clone carrying this TCR beta chain with a count of one. The antigen is unknown. In the same sample, other DNA sequences code for this CDR3. This specimen belongs to a study of shared clonotypes between healthy human individuals. Naive CD8 cells lacked CD45RO and underwent positive selection for CCR7, leaving out terminally differentiated effector memory CD45RA+ cells. Study-level findings and limits: Generation of non-shared clonotypes was less probable than generation of clonotypes shared by all four donors.

Profiling relied on immunoSEQ multiplex PCR, and the TCRdb table lists in-frame clones only, not all of them. This sample has about 2 million clones, with about 95% found just once. Germline CDR1 and CDR2: LNHDA and SQIVND (reference sequence). Trimming took off 3 bases at V and 6 bases at J, with 10 bases between the two ends. The CDR3 sequence is 13 residues long. This receptor was obtained from a man between 18 and 35 years old in good health. This rearrangement joins TRBV19 to TRBJ2-3; D not resolved. The sample comprised naive CD8+ T cells sorted from blood. The CDR3 sequence is CASSMVLADTQYF. The CDR3 coding sequence is TGTGCCAGTAGTATGGTCCTCGCTGATACGCAGTATTTT. The full variable domain, in which reference TRBV19 and TRBJ2-3 provide the parts outside the CDR3, is DGGITQSPKYLFRKEGQNVTLSCEQNLNHDAMYWYRQDPGQGLRLIYYSQIVNDFQKGDIAEGYSVSREKKESFPLTVTSAQKNPTAFYLCASSMVLADTQYFGPGTRLTVL.